The 15 T cell receptor beta chains below come from one sample, sequenced in a study of graft-versus-host responses after intestinal transplantation. Data came from immunoSEQ multiplex PCR; TCRdb stores just in-frame clones and leaves some out. The sample has roughly 99,000 clones, approximately 85% seen once. The specimen was PBMCs, collected 255 days after intestinal transplant. The receptors were sampled from a human patient who received an intestinal transplant, so some T cells may come from the graft donor.

The chain recombines TRBV7-9 with TRBJ1-2; TRBD1 might be the D (6 bases). Germline assignment: CDR1 SEHNR and CDR2 FQNEAQ (reference sequence). The CDR3 length is 13 residues. Trimming removed 2 bases at V and 3 bases at J, with 7 bases between. The chain's CDR3 is CASSLRQDYGYTF. CDR3 sequence (DNA): TGTGCCAGCAGCTTAAGACAGGACTATGGCTACACCTTC. The full variable domain, its missing parts supplied by reference TRBV7-9 and TRBJ1-2, is DTGVSQNPRHKITKRGQNVTFRCDPISEHNRLYWYRQTLGQGPEFLTYFQNEAQLEKSRLLSDRFSAERPKGSFSTLEIQRTEQGDSAMYLCASSLRQDYGYTFGSGTRLTVV.

A word on this clone: Other DNA sequences in this specimen translate into the identical CDR3. The chain carries TRBV28 and TRBJ1-1; D is perhaps TRBD1 (5 bases). With 3 bases removed from V and 4 bases from J, the gap between germline ends came to 9 bases. This CDR3 region has 13 residues. From germline, CDR1 is MDHEN and CDR2 SYDVKM. The CDR3 spells CASSLGRFTEAFF. CDR3 coding DNA: TGTGCCAGCAGTTTGGGGCGGTTCACTGAAGCTTTCTTT. The entire variable domain, with the rest obtained from reference TRBV28 and TRBJ1-1, is as follows: DVKVTQSSRYLVKRTGEKVFLECVQDMDHENMFWYRQDPGLGLRLIYFSYDVKMKEKGDIPEGYSVSREKKERFSLILESASTNQTSMYLCASSLGRFTEAFFGQGTRLTVV.

V usage is TRBV27 and J usage is TRBJ2-2; TRBD1 matches at 11 bases. This CDR3 contains 17 residues. J was trimmed by 6 bases and V by 3 bases; bases with no gene match: 9. Looked up from germline, CDR1 is MNHEY and CDR2 is SMNVEV (reference sequence). The CDR3 nucleotides are TGTGCCAGCAGTTTTCGTTGGGGACAGGGGGGCCCCGGGGAGCTGTTTTTT. The encoded protein is CASSFRWGQGGPGELFF.

V and J are TRBV27 and TRBJ2-6; D remains ambiguous. Trimming removed 6 bases from V and 4 bases from J, with 10 bases in between. Germline V CDR1 and CDR2: MNHEY, SMNVEV (reference sequence). The CDR3 totals 14 residues. The CDR3 nucleotides are TGTGCCAGCAGAGGGTTGTCCGGGGCCAACGTCCTGACTTTC. Translation gives CASRGLSGANVLTF.

The V gene is TRBV6-5, the J gene TRBJ1-4; 9 positions match TRBD1. Germline V CDR1 and CDR2: MNHEY, SVGAGI. The CDR3 is 15 residues long. Trimming took 5 bases from V and 10 from J; bases not matched to a gene: 11. DNA for the CDR3: TGTGCCAGCAGTCCTGGGACAGGGAGGGCGGGAAAACTGTTTTTT. Protein product: CASSPGTGRAGKLFF.

The chain recombines TRBV2 with TRBJ2-7; TRBD1 matches at 9 bases. This CDR3 is 14 amino acids long. Germline assignment: CDR1 SNHLY and CDR2 FYNNEI. After removal of 6 bases from V and 2 bases from J, the junction contained 5 bases not matched to a gene. Here the CDR3 reads CASSLGQGTYEQYF. The CDR3 nucleotides read TGTGCCAGCAGCTTGGGACAGGGAACCTACGAGCAGTACTTC.

This rearrangement joins TRBV25-1 to TRBJ1-1; maybe TRBD1 (6 bases). This CDR3 has 15 residues. V shed 6 bases and J shed 7 bases, with 21 bases lying between them. Germline V lookup: CDR1 MGHDK, CDR2 SYGVNS. CDR3 sequence: CASREEAQGTREAFF. In DNA, the CDR3 is TGTGCCAGCAGGGAAGAAGCACAGGGAACCCGTGAAGCTTTCTTT.

This chain uses TRBV5-6 with TRBJ1-5; no clear D. CDR1 and CDR2 (germline): SGHDT, YYEEEE. This CDR3 contains 16 residues. V lost 0 bases and J 2 bases, leaving 12 bases between the germline ends. CDR3 DNA sequence: TGTGCCAGCAGCTTGGGCAGTAACAGTGGCAATCAGCCCCAGCATTTT. This encodes CASSLGSNSGNQPQHF.

The chain has TRBV7-6 and TRBJ1-1; D may be TRBD1 (5 bases). The length of the CDR3 is 18 residues. V shed 5 bases and J shed 0 bases, with 22 bases lying between them. Germline V gives CDR1 SGHVS, CDR2 FNYEAQ. Written as DNA, the CDR3 is TGTGCCAGCAGCCCATCGAGAGGGGCTCCTCTCATGAACACTGAAGCTTTCTTT. It encodes CASSPSRGAPLMNTEAFF.

This chain links TRBV10-2 with TRBJ2-1, with D unclear. V was pared by 0 bases and J by 9 bases, with 6 bases between. The CDR3 is 12 amino acids. CDR1 is WSHSY, CDR2 SAAADI, per germline. The CDR3 nucleotides read TGCGCCAGCAGTGAGTCTTTCCCTGAGCAGTTCTTC. Encoded protein: CASSESFPEQFF.

The CDR3 nucleotides read TGTGCCAGCAGCTTAGTGGACAGGGCTGAAGCTTTCTTT. Protein sequence: CASSLVDRAEAFF. This chain joins TRBV7-2 and TRBJ1-1, with 8 bases that match TRBD1. This CDR3 region has 13 residues. CDR1 is SGHTA and CDR2 is FQGNSA in the germline V gene. Losses at the gene ends were 1 base for V and 6 bases for J; bases not matched to a gene: 1.

In this sample, this clone turned up a few times. The chain uses TRBV4-1 and TRBJ1-5, with D hard to call. CDR3 size: 13 residues. Germline V gene lookup returns CDR1 MGHRA and CDR2 YSYEKL. V gave up 1 base and J gave up 4 bases, with 5 bases separating them. CDR3 sequence: CASSQALNQPQHF. In DNA form, the CDR3 reads TGCGCCAGCAGCCAAGCCCTTAATCAGCCCCAGCATTTT.

The chain uses TRBV7-2 and TRBJ2-1; TRBD2 aligns across 8 bases. This CDR3 has 16 amino acids. Per the germline V gene, CDR1 is SGHTA and CDR2 is FQGNSA. Unmatched junction bases numbered 9, after V lost 2 bases and J lost 6 bases. In nucleotides, the CDR3 is TGTGCCAGCAGCTTACAAGGAACGGGGGGGCTCAATGAGCAGTTCTTC. It encodes CASSLQGTGGLNEQFF.

The chain joins TRBV5-6 to TRBJ1-5; weak D call: TRBD1 (6 bases). CDR3 length equals 12 residues. Germline values: CDR1 SGHDT, CDR2 YYEEEE. The V and J ends lost 0 bases and 15 bases respectively, with 13 bases between them. The CDR3 spells CASSLGDTFGHF. The CDR3 nucleotides read TGTGCCAGCAGCTTGGGGGACACCTTCGGGCATTTT. Supplemented by reference TRBV5-6 and TRBJ1-5, the full variable domain reads DAGVTQSPTHLIKTRGQQVTLRCSPKSGHDTVSWYQQALGQGPQFIFQYYEEEERQRGNFPDRFSGHQFPNYSSELNVNALLLGDSALYLCASSLGDTFGHFGDGTRLSIL.

The gene calls are TRBV6-5 and TRBJ2-7; TRBD1 matches 9 bases. J lost 5 bases, V lost 8 bases, and 7 bases had no gene match. Germline V gives CDR1 MNHEY, CDR2 SVGAGI. The CDR3 sequence is 13 residues long. CDR3 residues: CASSQGAGDEQYV. CDR3 nucleotides: TGTGCCAGCTCACAGGGGGCTGGGGACGAGCAGTACGTC.